The 13 T cell receptor beta chains presented below share a single source sample, sequenced in a study of vaccination effects on CD4 cells after COVID-19. Antigens for these TCRs are unknown. Libraries were prepared by immunoSEQ multiplex PCR; TCRdb keeps only in-frame clonotypes and omits some of them. This table holds about 34,000 clones, around 67% found once. Antigen-specific CD4+ T cells were first expanded with viral peptide pools by the ViraFEST assay and only then sequenced. Culture lasted 10 days before CD4+ T cell isolation. PCR-confirmed SARS-CoV-2 infection occurred in the person between March and December 2020. This material consisted of CD4+ T cells from PBMCs cultured with a peptide pool, taken before COVID-19 vaccination. The receptor source for this set is a human donor who had a prior SARS-CoV-2 infection.

The chain links TRBV29-1 to TRBJ2-2; D may be TRBD2 (5 bases). Germline loops: CDR1 SQVTM, CDR2 ANQGSEA. There are 16 residues in the CDR3. V was pared by 6 bases and J by 1 base, with 18 bases between. The CDR3 here is CSVAPLRGRNTGELFF. CDR3 DNA: TGCAGCGTCGCTCCCCTTCGAGGGAGGAACACCGGGGAGCTGTTTTTT.

The chain has TRBV24-1 and TRBJ1-5; TRBD1 matches 8 bases. V gave up 5 bases and J gave up 2 bases; unmatched junction bases: 4. The CDR3 runs 15 residues. Germline lookup yields CDR1 KGHDR and CDR2 SFDVKD. The CDR3 DNA is TGTGCCACCAGTGGGGACAGGCGTGGCAATCAGCCCCAGCATTTT. It is translated as CATSGDRRGNQPQHF.

CDR3 in amino acids: CASSPDRIEGSEAFF. CDR3 in DNA: TGCGCCAGCAGCCCTGACAGGATTGAAGGGTCTGAAGCTTTCTTT. The rearrangement uses TRBV5-1 and TRBJ1-1, with a tentative D call TRBD1 (6 bases). Germline values: CDR1 SGHRS, CDR2 YFSETQ. Trimming removed 4 bases from V and 6 bases from J, with 19 bases in between. The CDR3 sequence is 15 residues long.

The V gene is TRBV27, the J gene TRBJ2-5; 9 nucleotides line up with TRBD2. The CDR3 totals 14 residues. Germline trimming cut 6 bases from V and 5 bases from J; bases unmatched to any gene: 7. Germline V gene sequence: CDR1 MNHEY, CDR2 SMNVEV (reference sequence). The DNA of the CDR3 is TGTGCCAGCAGAGATAGCGGGAGAGCCGAGACCCAGTACTTC. Translating it yields CASRDSGRAETQYF.

The V gene is TRBV7-9, the J gene TRBJ1-4; D ambiguous. The CDR3 extends over 14 amino acids. V lost 5 bases, J lost 7 bases, and 14 bases lay in between. The germline V gene has CDR1 SEHNR and CDR2 FQNEAQ (reference sequence). Written as DNA, the CDR3 is TGTGCCAGCAGCCGATACATGGGGATTGAAAAACTGTTTTTT. Its translation: CASSRYMGIEKLFF.

The CDR3 region has the DNA TGTGCCAGCAGGATAGGGGTTGGCGGGGAGCTGTTTTTT. Protein product: CASRIGVGGELFF. V is TRBV27 and J is TRBJ2-2; perhaps TRBD1 as D (5 bases). Germline V gene data show CDR1 as MNHEY and CDR2 as SMNVEV (reference sequence). This CDR3 contains 13 residues. Trimming pared 6 bases from V and 7 bases from J, leaving 12 bases between.

V is TRBV5-4 and J is TRBJ1-6; a weak D match, TRBD1 (5 bases). Trimming pared 4 bases from V and 5 bases from J, leaving 13 bases between. Germline values: CDR1 SGHNT, CDR2 YYREEE (reference sequence). The CDR3 is 15 residues long. DNA for the CDR3: TGTGCCAGCAGCCCCGGGTGGGGGGATAATTCACCCCTCCACTTT. Translating gives CASSPGWGDNSPLHF.

This clone was counted between two and nine times. CDR3 amino acids: CASSLTQGSGYNEQFF. The DNA for the CDR3 is TGTGCCAGCAGCCTTACACAGGGAAGCGGCTACAATGAGCAGTTCTTC. This chain links TRBV5-6 with TRBJ2-1; the D gene is possibly TRBD1 (6 bases). V was shortened by 4 bases and J by 3 bases, with 17 bases between the two germline ends. The CDR3 sequence is 16 residues long. CDR1 and CDR2 (germline): SGHDT, YYEEEE.

This clone has only one observation. The chain couples TRBV2 to TRBJ1-5, with 7 bases matching TRBD1. With 4 bases clipped from V and 1 base from J, the junction kept 22 bases outside the gene matches. Looked up from germline, CDR1 is SNHLY and CDR2 is FYNNEI. The CDR3 covers 21 residues. CDR3 DNA sequence: TGTGCCAGCAGTGTTCCAAGGACAGGAGAATTGCCGGGGGCGAGCAATCAGCCCCAGCATTTT. Its translation: CASSVPRTGELPGASNQPQHF.

This clone was detected only once. The rearrangement uses TRBV28 and TRBJ1-2, with D perhaps matching TRBD1 (6 bases). Germline CDR1 and CDR2: MDHEN and SYDVKM. With 6 bases removed from V and 5 bases from J, the gap between germline ends came to 10 bases. CDR3 size: 12 residues. For the CDR3, the DNA is TGTGCCAGCAGCCAAACAGGGTATGGCTACACCTTC. This encodes CASSQTGYGYTF.

This clone was detected a few times. This chain joins TRBV7-2 and TRBJ1-5; possibly TRBD1 for D (6 bases). This CDR3 is 15 amino acids long. The germline CDR1 and CDR2 sequences are SGHTA and FQGNSA. Trimming removed 0 bases at V and 6 bases at J, with 12 bases between. DNA for the CDR3: TGTGCCAGCAGCTTAGCTGGGGGCGAAGGTCAGCCCCAGCATTTT. Amino acids: CASSLAGGEGQPQHF.

V gene TRBV6-2 or TRBV6-3 combines with J gene TRBJ2-3, with 7 bases that match TRBD2. This CDR3 comprises 14 residues. V shed 5 bases, J shed 6 bases, and the junction held 8 bases outside the gene matches. The germline V gene has CDR1 MNHEY and CDR2 SVGEGT. The CDR3 region is CASSHGLGSDTQYF. The CDR3 coding sequence is TGTGCCAGCAGTCACGGACTAGGGTCGGATACGCAGTATTTT.

This clone was counted only a few times. This chain links TRBV11-3 with TRBJ2-2; unclear D gene. Germline V gene lookup returns CDR1 SGHNT and CDR2 YENEEA. With 3 bases removed from V and 0 bases from J, the gap between germline ends came to 14 bases. The CDR3 sequence is 17 residues long. For the CDR3, the DNA is TGTGCCAGCAGCTTGGAGTACCCAAAGTCGAACACCGGGGAGCTGTTTTTT. Its protein is CASSLEYPKSNTGELFF.